This T cell receptor (beta chain) was identified in a study of shared clonotypes between healthy human individuals. DNA at about 190 ng, some 31,000 T cell genomes, went into sorted-subset replicate PCRs. TCRdb's table, derived via immunoSEQ multiplex PCR, lists solely in-frame clones and lacks some. The sample lists about 1 million clones, roughly 80% seen once, with less than 1.5% in the top ten. Germline V gives CDR1 MNHNS, CDR2 SASEGT. The CDR3 sequence is 16 residues long. The junction had 4 bases not matched to a gene; V was cut back by 2 bases and J by 1 base. This TCR was recovered from a man aged 18 to 29 in good health. The sequenced sample was memory CD4+ T cells sorted from blood. Subset here: CD45RA-negative fraction. The V gene is TRBV6-1, the J gene TRBJ1-2; TRBD1 agrees at 10 bases. The CDR3 DNA sequence: TGTGCCAGCAGTGAACGGGGACAGGGGCTTAACTATGGCTACACCTTC. Translated, it gives CASSERGQGLNYGYTF.